The source of this T cell receptor beta chain is a study of T cells after yellow fever vaccination. Study-wide results and limits: Post-booster repertoires again held most primary-vaccination clones (around 95% CD4, approximately 90% CD8). There was a possibility that FACS-sorted repertoires contained abundant clonotypes contaminating from the bulk population. It was the secondary response that reached its peak faster, day 5 versus 15, but it was weaker.

This clonotype was seen repeatedly, ten times or more. Its specificity is not known. MiXCR was run by TCRdb on the 5' RACE reads, yielding one entry per CDR3 protein. This table has fewer than 450,000 distinct CDR3 sequences, 3.5% to 4.5% appearing once. Germline CDR1 and CDR2: SNHLY and FYNNEI. CDR3 length equals 11 residues. With 9 bases removed from V and 6 bases from J, the gap between germline ends came to 8 bases. The genes are TRBV2 and TRBJ2-2; D gene ambiguous. This sequence originates from a man between 18 and 35 years old who received the YFV17D yellow fever vaccine. Sequencing was performed on PBMCs, taken 5 days after the yellow fever booster vaccination. CDR3 sequence: CASYFSGELFF. The CDR3 DNA reads TGTGCCAGTTACTTCTCCGGGGAGCTGTTTTTT.